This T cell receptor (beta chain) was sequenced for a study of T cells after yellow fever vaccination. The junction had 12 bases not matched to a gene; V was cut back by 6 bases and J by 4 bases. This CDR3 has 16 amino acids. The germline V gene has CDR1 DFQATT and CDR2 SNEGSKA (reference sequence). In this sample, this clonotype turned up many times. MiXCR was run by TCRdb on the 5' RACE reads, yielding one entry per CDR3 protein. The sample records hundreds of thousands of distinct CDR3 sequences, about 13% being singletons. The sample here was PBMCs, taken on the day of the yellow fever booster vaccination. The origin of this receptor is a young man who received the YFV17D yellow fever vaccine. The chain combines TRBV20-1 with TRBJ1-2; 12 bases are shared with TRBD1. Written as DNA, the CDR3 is TGCAGTGCCGATGGGACAGGGGGCGCCGGGGGCTATGGCTACACCTTC. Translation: CSADGTGGAGGYGYTF.